Listed below are T cell receptor beta chains from one sample, sequenced in a study. One entry per CDR3 protein, called by TCRdb with MiXCR from the 5' RACE reads. The sample includes 52,000 or so distinct CDR3 sequences, roughly 20% seen only once; the top ten take under 3.5%. Sequenced input: tumor-infiltrating Tregs sorted from the breast tumor. These TCRs come from a female donor with breast cancer. CDR3s include the opening cysteine and the closing phenylalanine or tryptophan. A D gene is named only where the DNA matches it firmly. Expanded clones are given a class, and other clones once, few, many or no size at all.

TGTGCCTGCAGCTTATCGTCACCTAACTATGGCTACACCTTC CACSLSSPNYGYTF TRBV7-2 . few TRBJ1-2
TGCAGTGCTAGCTTACAGGGCCGAGGAACTGAAGCTTTCTTT CSASLQGRGTEAFF TRBV20-1 . many TRBJ1-1
TGTGCCAGCAGTTCTCCGGGGCGTTCCTCTGGAAACACCATATATTTT CASSSPGRSSGNTIYF TRBV12-3/TRBV12-4 . many TRBJ1-3
TGCGCCAGCAGCCCCCTAGGGACAAACACTGAAGCTTTCTTT CASSPLGTNTEAFF TRBV5-1 . . TRBJ1-1
TGCAGTGCCAAGCGGCCTTTCGGAGCCTACGAGCAGTACTTC CSAKRPFGAYEQYF TRBV20-1 . few TRBJ2-7
TGTGCCAGCAGTGTAGGGACGTTAAACACTGAAGCTTTCTTT CASSVGTLNTEAFF TRBV25-1 . few TRBJ1-1
TGCGCCAGCAGCCCGGGGACAGGGAATGAAAAACTGTTTTTT CASSPGTGNEKLFF TRBV5-1 TRBD1 few TRBJ1-4
TGCGCCAGCAGTTTTACAGGGCAGAGCTCCTACAATGAGCAGTTCTTC CASSFTGQSSYNEQFF TRBV5-1 . . TRBJ2-1
TGTGCCAGCAGCGTACTAGCGGGGGGCACAGATACGCAGTATTTT CASSVLAGGTDTQYF TRBV28 TRBD2 . TRBJ2-3
TGCGCCAGCAGCTCGGACGGTCACAGGGTCGCCGGGGAGCTGTTTTTT CASSSDGHRVAGELFF TRBV5-1 . many TRBJ2-2
TGCAGTGCTAGAGATGTGTCAAGAGGGGGGTCGGACACCGGGGAGCTGTTTTTT CSARDVSRGGSDTGELFF TRBV20-1 . . TRBJ2-2
TGTGCCAGCGGAGGGGCAGCAGGGACGGACACTGAAGCTTTCTTT CASGGAAGTDTEAFF TRBV6-1 . . TRBJ1-1
TGTGCCAGCAGCACAAGGGGACAGGCCGTCCGAGGTTCACCCCTCCACTTT CASSTRGQAVRGSPLHF TRBV7-2 TRBD1 many TRBJ1-6
TGCAGTGCTATCGAGCGGGAGGGCCCATATACGCAGTATTTT CSAIEREGPYTQYF TRBV20-1 TRBD2 many TRBJ2-3
TGTGCCAGCAGCTTATCGGCAGGGGTTCACGAGCAGTACTTC CASSLSAGVHEQYF TRBV7-9 . . TRBJ2-7
TGCGCCAGCAGTAAAGGGAACATGAACACTGAAGCTTTCTTT CASSKGNMNTEAFF TRBV5-1 . few TRBJ1-1
TGTGCCAGCACCGCAGTGAACACCGGGGAGCTGTTTTTT CASTAVNTGELFF TRBV27 . . TRBJ2-2
TGTGCCAGCAGCCAATCCGGACAGACCTACAATGAGCAGTTCTTC CASSQSGQTYNEQFF TRBV4-2 . many TRBJ2-1
TGTGCCAGCAGCTTCGCAGGGGCTCTGGACGAGCAGTACTTC CASSFAGALDEQYF TRBV7-2 . . TRBJ2-7
TGTGCCAGCAAAACAGGGGGGAAGGCTGAAGCTTTCTTT CASKTGGKAEAFF TRBV28 TRBD1 many TRBJ1-1
TGTGCCAGCAGCCAAGCTACCATAAGGGACGTTTTCGCTTTCTTT CASSQATIRDVFAFF TRBV14 . few TRBJ1-1
TGTGCCAGCAGCCAAGATGGACTAGTTGGGGAGCAGTACTTC CASSQDGLVGEQYF TRBV3-1 TRBD2 . TRBJ2-7
TGCGCCAGCAGCTTCCGGGGATCTAGCACAGATACGCAGTATTTT CASSFRGSSTDTQYF TRBV5-1 . few TRBJ2-3
TGTGCCAGCAGTTTTGCACAGGGGAACTACGAGCAGTACTTC CASSFAQGNYEQYF TRBV12-3/TRBV12-4 TRBD1 many TRBJ2-7
TGTGCCAGCAGCCAGGGATTTTACGAGCAGTACTTC CASSQGFYEQYF TRBV3-1 . many TRBJ2-7
TGTGCCAGCAGCTTATTGAGGACGACTAATTCGGCCCTCCACTTT CASSLLRTTNSALHF TRBV7-8 . many TRBJ1-6
TGTGCCAGCAGTCCAACCGGGACAGGGAAAATGGAGACCCAGTACTTC CASSPTGTGKMETQYF TRBV5-6 TRBD1 . TRBJ2-5
TGTGCCAGCAGTCGCCGGCGCAATGAGCAGTTCTTC CASSRRRNEQFF TRBV6-2/TRBV6-3 . medium-sized TRBJ2-1
TGTGCCAGCAGTTTCACAGGGGGCAAGGACACCGGGGAGCTGTTGTTT CASSFTGGKDTGELLF TRBV6-5 TRBD1 . TRBJ2-2
TGTGCCAGCACCAAGGACAGGGTTGACTATGGCTACACCTTC CASTKDRVDYGYTF TRBV2 TRBD1 . TRBJ1-2
TGTGCCATCAGCCAACAGGGAAGAAGTGAAAAACTGTTTTTT CAISQQGRSEKLFF TRBV10-3 . . TRBJ1-4
TGTGCCAGCAGCCCCCTTGGGACAGGGGAATACCTACAGTACTTC CASSPLGTGEYLQYF TRBV11-2 TRBD1 . TRBJ2-5
TGTGCCAGCAGCCAAGAGGGGGGGGAGCAGTACTTC CASSQEGGEQYF TRBV3-1 TRBD2 . TRBJ2-7
TGCGCCAGCAGCTTCAGGGAATCCTACGAGCAGTACTTC CASSFRESYEQYF TRBV5-1 . few TRBJ2-7
TGTGCCATCAGTGAGGAACGGGAATCCTACGAGCAGTACTTC CAISEERESYEQYF TRBV10-3 . . TRBJ2-7
TGTGCCAGCAGTCTGACCTCAGGGAACACTGAAGCTTTCTTT CASSLTSGNTEAFF TRBV28 . . TRBJ1-1
TGCAGTGCTAGGCAGGTGATCACAGATACGCAGTATTTT CSARQVITDTQYF TRBV20-1 . . TRBJ2-3
TGTGCCAGCAGCCCGCTGGGTAGCGGGAGTCGCTACGAGCAGTACTTC CASSPLGSGSRYEQYF TRBV5-6 TRBD2 few TRBJ2-7
TGTGCCAGCAGCGCCTGGGGGAACACTGAAGCTTTCTTT CASSAWGNTEAFF TRBV11-2 . many TRBJ1-1
TGTGCCAGCAGCCCGGGACAGGAAAACACTGAAGCTTTCTTT CASSPGQENTEAFF TRBV7-9 TRBD1 . TRBJ1-1
TGTGCCAGCAGTGATTGGACTAGCGGGAAATACGAGCAGTACTTC CASSDWTSGKYEQYF TRBV2 TRBD2 few TRBJ2-7
TGCGCCAGCAGCCCCGGAGCGGAGGGGGAGACCCAGTACTTC CASSPGAEGETQYF TRBV5-1 . . TRBJ2-5
TGCGCCAGCAGCTTGACCTCAGGGACCTATGGCTACACCTTC CASSLTSGTYGYTF TRBV5-1 . many TRBJ1-2
TGCGCATCGGGGGGAGGGCCCCGGGAGCAGTACTTC CASGGGPREQYF TRBV20-1 TRBD2 many TRBJ2-7
TGCGCCAGCAGCTTGGAGCCCGGGGCTAGCGGGGCGTACGAGCAGTACTTC CASSLEPGASGAYEQYF TRBV5-1 TRBD2 . TRBJ2-7
TGTGCCAGCAGTCCCAGACTAGTGGCAGATACGCAGTATTTT CASSPRLVADTQYF TRBV12-3/TRBV12-4 . many TRBJ2-3
TGTGCCAGCAGCTTAGGGGGAATGAGGTACAATGAGCAGTTCTTC CASSLGGMRYNEQFF TRBV7-2 . . TRBJ2-1
TGCGCCAGCAGTGATTGGGTTTTGGAATCCTGGAATGAGCAGTTCTTC CASSDWVLESWNEQFF TRBV10-1 . . TRBJ2-1
TGTGCCAGCATGGGAGCGGGAGGGAGCTCCTACAATGAGCAGTTCTTC CASMGAGGSSYNEQFF TRBV2 TRBD2 few TRBJ2-1
TGTGCCAGCAGTTACTTGGCGGGGAGTGAGAGCACTGAAGCTTTCTTT CASSYLAGSESTEAFF TRBV6-2/TRBV6-3 . . TRBJ1-1
TGCAGTGCTAGAGATGGGCAAAGAGAAAATCAGCCCCAGCATTTT CSARDGQRENQPQHF TRBV20-1 . few TRBJ1-5
TGTGCCAGCTCACCTCTACCCAACGGATCTAATGAAAAACTGTTTTTT CASSPLPNGSNEKLFF TRBV18 . few TRBJ1-4
TGCAGTGCTAGAGATCGGAAAGGCAACTATGGCTACACCTTC CSARDRKGNYGYTF TRBV20-1 . few TRBJ1-2
TGTGCCAGCAGTATCAGGTCAGCAGATACGCAGTATTTT CASSIRSADTQYF TRBV9 . . TRBJ2-3
TGCAGTGCTAGGGGCAGCAGGAAGAACACTGAAGCTTTCTTT CSARGSRKNTEAFF TRBV20-1 . few TRBJ1-1
TGTGCCAGCAGCTTAGGGCCCGCTAACAATGAGCAGTTCTTC CASSLGPANNEQFF TRBV7-2 . . TRBJ2-1
TGTGCCAGCAGCTTAGAGGGTAGGGGGCCTCGGTTTTTT CASSLEGRGPRFF TRBV7-9 TRBD1 . TRBJ1-4